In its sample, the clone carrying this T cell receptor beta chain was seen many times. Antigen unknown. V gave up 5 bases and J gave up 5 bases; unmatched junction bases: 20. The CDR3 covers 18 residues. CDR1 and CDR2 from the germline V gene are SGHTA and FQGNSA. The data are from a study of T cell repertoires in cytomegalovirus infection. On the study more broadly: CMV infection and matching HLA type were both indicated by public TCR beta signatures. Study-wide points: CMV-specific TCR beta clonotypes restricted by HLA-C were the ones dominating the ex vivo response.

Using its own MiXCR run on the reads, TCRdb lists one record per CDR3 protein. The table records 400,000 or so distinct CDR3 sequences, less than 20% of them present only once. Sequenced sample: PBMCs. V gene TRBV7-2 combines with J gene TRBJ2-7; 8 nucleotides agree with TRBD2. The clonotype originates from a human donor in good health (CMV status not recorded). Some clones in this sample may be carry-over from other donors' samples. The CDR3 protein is CASSPRVTSVTGRNEQYF. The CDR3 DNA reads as TGTGCCAGCAGCCCAAGAGTGACTAGCGTGACCGGTCGAAACGAGCAGTACTTC. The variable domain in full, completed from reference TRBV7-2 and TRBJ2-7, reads GAGVSQSPSNKVTEKGKDVELRCDPISGHTALYWYRQSLGQGLEFLIYFQGNSAPDKSGLPSDRFSAERTGGSVSTLTIQRTQQEDSAVYLCASSPRVTSVTGRNEQYFGPGTRLTVT.